Ten or more counts support the clone carrying this T cell receptor beta chain. What it binds is not known. This sample was taken from a study of CD8 T cells in ankylosing spondylitis. Findings of the study overall: Roughly eight highly homologous variants made up a TCR beta motif, and this motif appeared characteristic of ankylosing spondylitis blood. Reactive arthritis synovial fluid and blood were previously reported to contain some motif variants. Clones tied to disease were said to be significantly enriched in matched ankylosing spondylitis synovial fluid.

The CDR3 extends over 14 amino acids. Germline CDR1 is LNHDA and CDR2 is SQIVND (reference sequence). Deletions cut 3 bases from V and 5 bases from J, with 13 bases between. One entry per CDR3 protein results from TCRdb running MiXCR on the 5' RACE reads. The table has hundreds of thousands of distinct CDR3 sequences, 8.6% seen once. Sequencing used blood, either unsorted or a sorted T cell fraction (not recorded which). V is TRBV19 and J is TRBJ1-1; maybe TRBD1 (5 bases). The source of this sequence is a male donor with ankylosing spondylitis or in good health (not recorded which). The CDR3 region is CASSIRYWGTEAFF. The DNA of the CDR3 is TGTGCCAGTAGTATTAGGTACTGGGGGACTGAAGCTTTCTTT.